This is a list of T cell receptor beta chains from one sample in a study of T cell responses to AZD1222 COVID-19 vaccine. Clones were read by immunoSEQ multiplex PCR, and TCRdb kept only the in-frame ones, dropping some. The data show over 85,000 clones, roughly four fifths seen once. The sequences come from peripheral blood, collected on day 0 of AZD1222 vaccination. All receptors derive from an adult in good health. Both conserved end residues are part of each CDR3. Fields, in order: clone size, J gene, V gene, D gene, CDR3 DNA, CDR3 protein. The D gene is left open where the match is weak. Clone size is not always given. Where it is, it says once, few, many or a class for expanded clones.

.	TRBJ2-1	TRBV11-2	TRBD2	TGTGCCAGCAGCCCGACTAGCGGGAGTAGGGGCCATGAGCAGTTCTTC	CASSPTSGSRGHEQFF
.	TRBJ2-1	TRBV7-9	.	TGTGCCAGCAGTCAAGTTTACAATGAGCAGTTCTTC	CASSQVYNEQFF
once	TRBJ2-7	TRBV28	.	TGTGCCAGCAGTTATGGGTCCACCAGCTCCTACGAGCAGTACTTC	CASSYGSTSSYEQYF
.	TRBJ1-5	TRBV21-1	.	TGTGCCAGCAGCAAAGCGGGCGGGGGGCGTTTGGGTCGGCCCCAGCATTTT	CASSKAGGGRLGRPQHF
.	TRBJ2-3	TRBV5-1	TRBD2	TGCGCCAGCAGCTCCGAATCGAGACTAGCGGTCTTGGGGGCAGATACGCAGTATTTT	CASSSESRLAVLGADTQYF
.	TRBJ2-1	TRBV7-2	.	TGTGCCAGCAGCTTAGACGATGAGCAGTTCTTC	CASSLDDEQFF
few	TRBJ2-1	TRBV7-8	TRBD1	TGTGCCAGCAGCCCTCGACAGGGGCCTAGCAATGAGCAGTTCTTC	CASSPRQGPSNEQFF
.	TRBJ1-4	TRBV5-1	.	TGCGCCAGCAGCCCCCGCGGGGGCGCGGATGAAAAACTGTTTTTT	CASSPRGGADEKLFF
once	TRBJ2-1	TRBV29-1	TRBD2	TGCAGCGTCCGGACTAGCGGGGTTGAGCAGTTCTTC	CSVRTSGVEQFF
once	TRBJ1-4	TRBV5-6	.	TGTGCCAGCAGCCCCTGGGGGTCAGGAACGAATGAAAAACTGTTTTTT	CASSPWGSGTNEKLFF
.	TRBJ2-1	TRBV3-1/TRBV3-2	TRBD2	TGTGCCAGCAGCCCTCCGGGAGGGCGCTCCTACAATGAGCAGTTCTTC	CASSPPGGRSYNEQFF